The clone carrying this T cell receptor beta chain was observed many times. Between the trimmed V and J ends, which lost 2 bases and 3 bases, there was a span of 8 bases. The length of the CDR3 is 14 residues. The sample belongs to a study of T-cell reconstitution after alpha-beta-depleted transplantation in children. The TCRbeta library incorporated unique molecular identifiers. TCRdb recomputed calls from the PCR reads with MiXCR, one row per CDR3 protein. The table has just over 70,000 distinct CDR3 sequences, around 6.6% seen once. The starting material was PBMCs from the stem cell graft donor, obtained from the stem cell graft. The TCR sequence derives from a human donor who donated a stem cell graft to a child with acute lymphoblastic leukemia. The rearrangement links TRBV12-3 or TRBV12-4 to TRBJ1-5; the D is unclear. The CDR3 nucleotides are TGTGCCAGCAGTTTACAAGGGAACAATCAGCCCCAGCATTTT. It encodes CASSLQGNNQPQHF.